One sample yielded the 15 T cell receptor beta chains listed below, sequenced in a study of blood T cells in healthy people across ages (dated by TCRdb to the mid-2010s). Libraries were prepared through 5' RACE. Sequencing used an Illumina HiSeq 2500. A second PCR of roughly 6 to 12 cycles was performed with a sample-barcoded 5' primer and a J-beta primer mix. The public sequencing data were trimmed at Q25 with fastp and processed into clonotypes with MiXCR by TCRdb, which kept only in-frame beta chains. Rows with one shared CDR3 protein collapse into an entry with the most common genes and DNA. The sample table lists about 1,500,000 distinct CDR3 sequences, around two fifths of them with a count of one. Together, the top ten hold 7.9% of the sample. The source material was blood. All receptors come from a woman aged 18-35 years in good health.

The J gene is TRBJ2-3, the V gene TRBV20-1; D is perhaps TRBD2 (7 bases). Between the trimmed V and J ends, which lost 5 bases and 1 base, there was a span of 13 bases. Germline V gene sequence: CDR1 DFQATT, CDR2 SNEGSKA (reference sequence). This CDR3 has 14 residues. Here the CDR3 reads CSADRGAGTDTQYF. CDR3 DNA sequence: TGCAGTGCTGACCGGGGGGCAGGCACAGATACGCAGTATTTT.

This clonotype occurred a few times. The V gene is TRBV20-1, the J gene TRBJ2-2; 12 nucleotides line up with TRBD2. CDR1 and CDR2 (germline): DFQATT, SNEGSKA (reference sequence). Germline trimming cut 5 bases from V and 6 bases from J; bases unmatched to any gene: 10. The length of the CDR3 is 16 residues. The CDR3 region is CSAQTGTSGFAGELFF. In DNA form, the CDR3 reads TGCAGTGCTCAGACCGGGACTAGCGGGTTCGCCGGGGAGCTGTTTTTT.

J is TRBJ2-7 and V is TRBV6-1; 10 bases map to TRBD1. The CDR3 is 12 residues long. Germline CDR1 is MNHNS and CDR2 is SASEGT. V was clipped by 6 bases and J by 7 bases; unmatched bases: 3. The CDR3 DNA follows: TGTGCCAGCAGCGGGACAGGGGAAGAGCAGTACTTC. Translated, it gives CASSGTGEEQYF.

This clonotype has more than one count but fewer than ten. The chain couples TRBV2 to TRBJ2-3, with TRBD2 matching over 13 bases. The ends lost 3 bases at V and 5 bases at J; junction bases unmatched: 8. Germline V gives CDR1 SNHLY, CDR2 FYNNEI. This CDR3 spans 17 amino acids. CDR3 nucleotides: TGTGCCAGCAGTGATGGACTTAGGACTAGCGGGGGAGATACGCAGTATTTT. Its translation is CASSDGLRTSGGDTQYF. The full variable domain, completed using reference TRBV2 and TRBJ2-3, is EPEVTQTPSHQVTQMGQEVILRCVPISNHLYFYWYRQILGQKVEFLVSFYNNEISEKSEIFDDQFSVERPDGSNFTLKIRSTKLEDSAMYFCASSDGLRTSGGDTQYFGPGTRLTVL.

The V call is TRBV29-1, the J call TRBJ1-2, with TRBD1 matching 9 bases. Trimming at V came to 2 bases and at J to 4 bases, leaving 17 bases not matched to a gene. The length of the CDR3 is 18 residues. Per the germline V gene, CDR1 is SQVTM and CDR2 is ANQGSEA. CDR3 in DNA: TGCAGCGTTGAACATCTGCATCCGGGACAGGGAAGGCCCTATGGCTACACCTTC. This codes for CSVEHLHPGQGRPYGYTF.

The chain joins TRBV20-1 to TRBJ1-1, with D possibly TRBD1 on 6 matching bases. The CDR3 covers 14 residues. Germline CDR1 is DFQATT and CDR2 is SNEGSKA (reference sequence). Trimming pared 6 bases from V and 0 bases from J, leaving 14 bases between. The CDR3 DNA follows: TGCAGTGCCGTGCCGGGACACCTGAACACTGAAGCTTTCTTT. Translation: CSAVPGHLNTEAFF.

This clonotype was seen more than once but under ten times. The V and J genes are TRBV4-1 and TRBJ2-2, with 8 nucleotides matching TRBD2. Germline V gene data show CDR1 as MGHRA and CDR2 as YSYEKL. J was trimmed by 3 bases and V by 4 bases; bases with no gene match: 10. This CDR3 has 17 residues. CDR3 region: CASSPFPSGQYTGELFF. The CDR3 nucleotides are TGCGCCAGCAGCCCCTTTCCTAGCGGGCAATACACCGGGGAGCTGTTTTTT.

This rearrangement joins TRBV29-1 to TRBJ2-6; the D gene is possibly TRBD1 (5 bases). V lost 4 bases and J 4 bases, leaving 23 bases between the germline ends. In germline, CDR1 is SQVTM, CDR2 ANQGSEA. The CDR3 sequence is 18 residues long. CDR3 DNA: TGCAGCGTTGCGCCGGTCGCTAAGGGGAAGAGGGGGGCCAACGTCCTGACTTTC. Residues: CSVAPVAKGKRGANVLTF.

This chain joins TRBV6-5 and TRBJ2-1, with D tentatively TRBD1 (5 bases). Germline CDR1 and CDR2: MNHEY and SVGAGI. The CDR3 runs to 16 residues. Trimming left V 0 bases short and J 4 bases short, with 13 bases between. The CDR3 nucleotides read TGTGCCAGCAGTTACTCTACTACAGGAACATACAATGAGCAGTTCTTC. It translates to CASSYSTTGTYNEQFF.

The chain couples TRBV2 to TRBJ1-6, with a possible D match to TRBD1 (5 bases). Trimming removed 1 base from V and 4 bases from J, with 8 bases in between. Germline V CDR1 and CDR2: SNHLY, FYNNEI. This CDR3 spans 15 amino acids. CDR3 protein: CASSEERQYNSPLHF. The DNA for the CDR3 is TGTGCCAGCAGTGAAGAGAGACAGTATAATTCACCCCTCCACTTT.

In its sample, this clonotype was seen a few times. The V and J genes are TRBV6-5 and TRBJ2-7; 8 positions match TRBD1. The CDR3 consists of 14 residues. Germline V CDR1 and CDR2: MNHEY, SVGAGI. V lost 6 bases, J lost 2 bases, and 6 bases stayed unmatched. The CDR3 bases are TGTGCCAGCAGGTACGGGGGACAGGCCTACGAGCAGTACTTC. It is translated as CASRYGGQAYEQYF.

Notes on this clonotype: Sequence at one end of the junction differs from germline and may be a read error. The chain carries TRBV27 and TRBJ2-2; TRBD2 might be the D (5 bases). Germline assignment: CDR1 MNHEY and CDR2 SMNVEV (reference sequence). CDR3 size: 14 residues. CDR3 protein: CASSFSEYTGEPFF. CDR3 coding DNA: TGTGCCAGCAGTTTCTCCGAGTACACCGGGGAGCCGTTTTTT.

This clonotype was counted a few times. The CDR3 loop reads CATWRVSGSTDTQYF. CDR3 nucleotides: TGTGCCACCTGGAGGGTGAGCGGGAGCACAGATACGCAGTATTTT. The rearrangement uses TRBV6-5 and TRBJ2-3, with D possibly matching TRBD2 (6 bases). Germline V lookup: CDR1 MNHEY, CDR2 SVGAGI. CDR3 length: 15 residues. Trimming took 10 bases from V and 0 from J, leaving 17 bases between them.

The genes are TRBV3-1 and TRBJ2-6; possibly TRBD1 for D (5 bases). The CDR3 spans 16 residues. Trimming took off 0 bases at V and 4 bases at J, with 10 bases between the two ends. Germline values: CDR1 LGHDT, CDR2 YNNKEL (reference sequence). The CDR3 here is CASSQDLGAGANVLTF. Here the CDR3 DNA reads TGTGCCAGCAGCCAAGATCTAGGGGCGGGGGCCAACGTCCTGACTTTC.

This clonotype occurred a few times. Here the CDR3 DNA reads TGTGCCAGCAGCCAAGATACGAGGGCGGGGGAGACCCAGTACTTC. This encodes CASSQDTRAGETQYF. The chain couples TRBV14 to TRBJ2-5, with D perhaps matching TRBD2 (6 bases). Trimming took 0 bases from V and 5 from J, leaving 13 bases between them. CDR1 is SGHDN, CDR2 FVKESK, per germline. This CDR3 region has 15 residues.